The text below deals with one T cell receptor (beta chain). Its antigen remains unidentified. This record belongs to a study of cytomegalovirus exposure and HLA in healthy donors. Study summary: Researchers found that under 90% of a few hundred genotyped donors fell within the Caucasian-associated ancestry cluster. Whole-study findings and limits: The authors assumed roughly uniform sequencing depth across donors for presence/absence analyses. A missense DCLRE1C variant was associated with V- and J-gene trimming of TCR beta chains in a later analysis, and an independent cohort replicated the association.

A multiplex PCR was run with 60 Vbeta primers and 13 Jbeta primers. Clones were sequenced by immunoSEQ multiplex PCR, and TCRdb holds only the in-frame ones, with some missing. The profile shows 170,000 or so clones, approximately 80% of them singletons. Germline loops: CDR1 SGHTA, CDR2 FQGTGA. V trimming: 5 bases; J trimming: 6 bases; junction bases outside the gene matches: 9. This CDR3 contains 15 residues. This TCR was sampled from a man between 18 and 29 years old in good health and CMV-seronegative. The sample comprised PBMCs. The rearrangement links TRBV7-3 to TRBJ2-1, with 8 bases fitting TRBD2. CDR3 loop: CASSPPGRGFNEQFF. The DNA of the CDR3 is TGTGCCAGCAGCCCCCCCGGGAGGGGTTTCAATGAGCAGTTCTTC. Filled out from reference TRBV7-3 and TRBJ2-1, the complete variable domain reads GAGVSQTPSNKVTEKGKYVELRCDPISGHTALYWYRQSLGQGPEFLIYFQGTGAADDSGLPNDRFFAVRPEGSVSTLKIQRTERGDSAVYLCASSPPGRGFNEQFFGPGTRLTVL.